This is a list of T cell receptor beta chains from one sample in a study of blood T cell repertoires in COVID-19. Sequencing used immunoSEQ multiplex PCR; TCRdb keeps in-frame clones, though not all of them. The sample lists just under 75,000 clones, approximately 80% seen once, with over 2% in the top ten. Sequenced sample: peripheral blood. Receptors were obtained from a man older than 75 with active or convalescent COVID-19. The CDR3 runs from the conserved cysteine through the conserved F or W. The order of the fields is J gene, V gene, D gene, clone size, CDR3 protein, CDR3 DNA. A D gene is named only where the DNA matches it firmly. Clone size, where shown, is once, few, many, or a class for clones that have expanded.

TRBJ2-7 TRBV28 - few CASSPPGLVYEQYF TGTGCCAGCAGCCCCCCGGGTTTGGTCTACGAGCAGTACTTC
TRBJ1-2 TRBV2 - - CASERVSNYGYTF TGTGCCAGCGAGCGCGTATCGAACTATGGCTACACCTTC
TRBJ1-2 TRBV28 - once CATNRVNYGYTF TGTGCCACCAATAGAGTTAACTATGGCTACACCTTC
TRBJ1-4 TRBV11-2 TRBD1 - CASSLDPTGLGKLFF TGTGCCAGCAGCTTAGATCCGACAGGGTTAGGAAAACTGTTTTTT
TRBJ2-5 TRBV27 TRBD2 - CASRTRGGTAIWETQYF TGTGCCAGCAGGACCCGCGGGGGAACGGCAATTTGGGAGACCCAGTACTTC
TRBJ2-2 TRBV19 - - CATTKRETNTGELFF TGTGCCACCACTAAAAGGGAGACGAACACCGGGGAGCTGTTTTTT
TRBJ2-7 TRBV6-5 TRBD1 - CASGEYGTEYEQYF TGTGCCAGCGGAGAATACGGGACAGAGTACGAGCAGTACTTC
TRBJ2-2 TRBV5-1 TRBD2 - CASSPGLGSGELFF TGCGCCAGCAGCCCGGGACTAGGGTCCGGGGAGCTGTTTTTT
TRBJ2-3 TRBV10-3 TRBD1 - CAIRLGDREADTQYF TGTGCCATCCGGTTGGGGGACAGGGAGGCAGATACGCAGTATTTT
TRBJ1-2 TRBV20-1 - - CSASNTGSHGYTF TGCAGTGCTAGTAATACAGGGAGTCATGGCTACACCTTC
TRBJ1-5 TRBV28 - - CASRDPGEGNQPQHF TGTGCCAGCAGGGACCCAGGGGAGGGGAATCAGCCCCAGCATTTT
TRBJ2-1 TRBV19 TRBD2 - CASSNPGGKDEQFF TGTGCCAGTAGTAACCCCGGGGGGAAGGATGAGCAGTTCTTC
TRBJ2-7 TRBV11-2 - - CASSFWGGEVSYEQYF TGTGCCAGCAGCTTCTGGGGCGGTGAAGTCTCCTACGAGCAGTACTTC
TRBJ1-3 TRBV23-1 TRBD1 - CASSQSRDRAGNTIYF TGCGCCAGCAGTCAAAGCCGGGACAGGGCTGGAAACACCATATATTTT
TRBJ2-3 TRBV2 TRBD1 - CASSVQGAEGDTQYF TGTGCCAGCAGTGTACAGGGGGCCGAGGGAGATACGCAGTATTTT
TRBJ1-4 TRBV11-2 TRBD1 - CASSLEPAGGKDATNEKLFF TGTGCCAGCAGCTTAGAGCCCGCAGGGGGCAAAGATGCAACTAATGAAAAACTGTTTTTT
TRBJ2-5 TRBV7-2 TRBD2 once CASTSSSQSGLAKTQYF TGTGCCAGCACCTCAAGTAGTCAGTCAGGACTAGCAAAGACCCAGTACTTC
TRBJ2-7 TRBV19 TRBD2 few CASSGGAKREQYF TGTGCCAGCAGCGGGGGGGCGAAACGAGAGCAGTACTTC
TRBJ1-1 TRBV4-1 - few CASSLGQIGTEAFF TGCGCCAGCAGCCTTGGACAAATCGGGACTGAAGCTTTCTTT
TRBJ2-7 TRBV5-1 TRBD2 - CASSSGTSGSLYEQYF TGCGCCAGCAGCTCCGGGACTAGCGGGAGTTTGTACGAGCAGTACTTC
TRBJ1-4 TRBV19 TRBD1 - CASSMGTGAEKLFF TGTGCCAGTAGTATGGGGACAGGGGCTGAAAAACTGTTTTTT
TRBJ2-2 TRBV3-1/TRBV3-2 TRBD2 - CASSPTSGRRTGELFF TGTGCCAGCAGCCCTACTAGCGGGAGGCGAACCGGGGAGCTGTTTTTT
TRBJ2-3 TRBV13 TRBD2 - CASSLTSIAGGTDTQYF TGTGCCAGCAGCTTAACCTCCATAGCGGGGGGGACAGATACGCAGTATTTT
TRBJ1-1 TRBV29-1 TRBD1 - CSAEGALNTEAFF TGCAGCGCCGAGGGGGCGTTGAACACTGAAGCTTTCTTT
TRBJ2-1 TRBV11-2 - once CASSTSGRVSYNEQFF TGTGCCAGCAGCACATCTGGGCGGGTCTCCTACAATGAGCAGTTCTTC
TRBJ1-2 TRBV2 - - CASMWDTGLLGYTF TGTGCCAGCATGTGGGACACAGGGCTTTTAGGCTACACCTTC
TRBJ1-4 TRBV15 - once CATSTYRDPEEKLFF TGTGCCACCAGCACCTACAGGGATCCTGAGGAAAAACTGTTTTTT
TRBJ1-2 TRBV2 TRBD1 - CASLSDRGYQGYTF TGTGCCAGCCTATCGGACAGGGGCTATCAAGGCTACACCTTC
TRBJ2-2 TRBV5-1 TRBD1 - CASLPTGGSGELFF TGCGCCAGCCTCCCGACAGGGGGCTCCGGGGAGCTGTTTTTT
TRBJ2-1 TRBV7-6 TRBD1 - CASSLALRTGIFHNEQFF TGTGCCAGCAGCTTAGCGCTCAGGACAGGGATATTCCACAATGAGCAGTTCTTC
TRBJ2-7 TRBV5-6 - few CASSWTSSSYEQYF TGTGCCAGCAGCTGGACTTCTAGCTCCTACGAGCAGTACTTC
TRBJ2-1 TRBV10-3 TRBD1 few CAISESGQQYNEQFF TGTGCCATCAGTGAGTCGGGACAGCAGTACAATGAGCAGTTCTTC
TRBJ2-7 TRBV3-1/TRBV3-2 TRBD1 once CASSQSEGGGWQYF TGTGCCAGCAGCCAATCTGAAGGGGGCGGCTGGCAGTACTTC
TRBJ1-5 TRBV7-6 - - CASSLVPPAGGIYGNQPQHF TGTGCCAGCAGCTTAGTGCCCCCAGCGGGGGGAATTTACGGCAATCAGCCCCAGCATTTT
TRBJ1-1 TRBV2 - - CASSAPGGKGTEAFF TGTGCCAGCAGTGCCCCGGGGGGGAAAGGCACTGAAGCTTTCTTT
TRBJ1-2 TRBV5-5 - once CASSLRGDGYTF TGTGCCAGCAGCTTGCGGGGGGATGGCTACACCTTC
TRBJ1-2 TRBV19 TRBD1 - CASSMPGGNYGYTF TGTGCCAGTAGTATGCCAGGGGGTAACTATGGCTACACCTTC
TRBJ1-4 TRBV6-6 TRBD1 - CASSSRDSFNEKLFF TGTGCCAGCAGTTCCCGGGACAGCTTTAATGAAAAACTGTTTTTT
TRBJ2-7 TRBV6-5 TRBD1 - CASRSGTVLSEQYF TGTGCCAGCAGGTCCGGGACAGTCCTCAGCGAGCAGTACTTC
TRBJ2-3 TRBV29-1 - - CSVEDAVGLTDTQYF TGCAGCGTTGAAGACGCCGTGGGACTCACAGATACGCAGTATTTT
TRBJ2-7 TRBV28 TRBD1 - CASSHRTGSYEQYF TGTGCCAGCAGTCATAGGACAGGCTCCTACGAGCAGTACTTC
TRBJ2-7 TRBV15 - - CATSREGGRYEQYF TGTGCCACCAGCAGGGAGGGGGGGCGCTACGAGCAGTACTTC